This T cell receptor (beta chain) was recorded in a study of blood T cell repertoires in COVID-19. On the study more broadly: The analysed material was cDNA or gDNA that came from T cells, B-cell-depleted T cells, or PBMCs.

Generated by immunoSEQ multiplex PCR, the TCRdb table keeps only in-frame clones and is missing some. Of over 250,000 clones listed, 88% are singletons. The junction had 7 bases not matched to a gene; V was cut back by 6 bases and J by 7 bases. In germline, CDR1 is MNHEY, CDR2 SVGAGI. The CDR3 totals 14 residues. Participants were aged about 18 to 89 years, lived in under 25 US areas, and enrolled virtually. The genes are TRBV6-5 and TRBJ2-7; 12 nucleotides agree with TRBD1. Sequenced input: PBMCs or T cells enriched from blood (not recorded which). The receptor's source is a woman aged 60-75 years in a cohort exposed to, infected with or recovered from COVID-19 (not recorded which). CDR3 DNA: TGTGCCAGCAGCCTGGGACAGGGGGCACGGGAGCAGTACTTC. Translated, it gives CASSLGQGAREQYF.